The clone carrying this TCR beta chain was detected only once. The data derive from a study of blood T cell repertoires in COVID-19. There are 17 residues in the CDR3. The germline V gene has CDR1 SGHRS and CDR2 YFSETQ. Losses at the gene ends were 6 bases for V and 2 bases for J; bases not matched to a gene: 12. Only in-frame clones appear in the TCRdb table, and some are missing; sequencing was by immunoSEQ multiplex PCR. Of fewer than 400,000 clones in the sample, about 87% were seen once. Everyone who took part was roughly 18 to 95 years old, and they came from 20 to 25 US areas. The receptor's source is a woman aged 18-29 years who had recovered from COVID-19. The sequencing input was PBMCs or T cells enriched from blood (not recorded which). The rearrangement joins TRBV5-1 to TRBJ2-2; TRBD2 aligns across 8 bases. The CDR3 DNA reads TGCGCCAGCATCCCCCCGGGTAGCGGGACTAACACCGGGGAGCTGTTTTTT. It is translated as CASIPPGSGTNTGELFF.